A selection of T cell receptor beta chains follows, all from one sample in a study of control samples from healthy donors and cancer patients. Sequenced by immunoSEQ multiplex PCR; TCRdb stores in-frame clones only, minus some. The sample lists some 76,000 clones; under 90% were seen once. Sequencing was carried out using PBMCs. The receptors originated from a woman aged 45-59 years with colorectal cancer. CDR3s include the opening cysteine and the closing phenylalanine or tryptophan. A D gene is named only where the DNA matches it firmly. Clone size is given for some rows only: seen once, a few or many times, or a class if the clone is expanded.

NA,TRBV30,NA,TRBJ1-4,CAWSVGGAGEKLFF,TGTGCCTGGAGTGTAGGGGGGGCTGGTGAAAAACTGTTTTTT
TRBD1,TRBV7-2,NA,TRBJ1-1,CASSLAGDRGDAFF,TGTGCCAGCAGCTTAGCGGGGGACAGGGGTGACGCTTTCTTT
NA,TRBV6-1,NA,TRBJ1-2,CASSDLERAGYGYTF,TGTGCCAGCAGTGACCTTGAGCGGGCTGGGTATGGCTACACCTTC
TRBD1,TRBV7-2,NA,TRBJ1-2,CASSFTDRDYGYTF,TGTGCCAGCAGCTTTACCGACAGGGACTATGGCTACACCTTC
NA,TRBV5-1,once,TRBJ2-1,CASSLEGRRTGNEQFF,TGCGCCAGCAGCTTGGAGGGACGCAGGACCGGCAATGAGCAGTTCTTC
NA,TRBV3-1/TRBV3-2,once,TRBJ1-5,CASSQASNQPQHF,TGTGCCAGCAGCCAAGCTAGCAATCAGCCCCAGCATTTT
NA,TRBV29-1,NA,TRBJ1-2,CSVHTGLDYGYTF,TGCAGCGTTCACACAGGGTTGGACTATGGCTACACCTTC
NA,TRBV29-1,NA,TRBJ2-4,CSVEASQLAKNIQYF,TGCAGCGTTGAAGCCAGCCAACTAGCCAAAAACATTCAGTACTTC
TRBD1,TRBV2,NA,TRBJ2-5,CASSDGQGQETQYF,TGTGCCAGCAGTGATGGGCAGGGACAGGAGACCCAGTACTTC
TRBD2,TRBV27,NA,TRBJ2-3,CASSPQAGITDTQYF,TGTGCCAGCAGCCCCCAAGCGGGGATCACAGATACGCAGTATTTT
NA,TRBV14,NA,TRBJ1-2,CASSQGSLGNYGYTF,TGTGCCAGCAGCCAAGGGTCTCTCGGGAACTATGGCTACACCTTC
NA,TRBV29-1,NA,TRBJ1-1,CSVDTRDLRMNTEAFF,TGCAGCGTCGATACCCGGGACCTACGAATGAACACTGAAGCTTTCTTT
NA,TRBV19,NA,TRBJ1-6,CASNAANSPLHF,TGTGCCAGTAATGCCGCAAATTCACCCCTCCACTTT
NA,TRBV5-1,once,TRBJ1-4,CASSLGADSTGEKLFF,TGCGCCAGCAGCTTGGGAGCGGACAGCACAGGGGAAAAACTGTTTTTT
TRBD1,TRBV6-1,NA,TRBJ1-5,CASSALTGGENQPQHF,TGTGCCAGCAGTGCCCTGACAGGGGGCGAAAATCAGCCCCAGCATTTT
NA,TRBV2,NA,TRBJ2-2,CASNREVNTGELFF,TGTGCCAGCAATCGGGAAGTTAACACCGGGGAGCTGTTTTTT
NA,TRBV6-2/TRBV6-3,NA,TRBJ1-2,CASSSGTRGYGYTF,TGTGCCAGCAGTTCCGGGACCAGAGGGTATGGCTACACCTTC
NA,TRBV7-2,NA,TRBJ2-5,CASSLGWLGETQYF,TGTGCCAGCAGCTTAGGTTGGCTAGGAGAGACCCAGTACTTC
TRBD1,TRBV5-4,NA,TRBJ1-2,CASSLPGTGGYGYTF,TGTGCCAGCAGCTTACCCGGGACAGGGGGCTATGGCTACACCTTC
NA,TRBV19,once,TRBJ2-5,CASSMDQETQYF,TGTGCCAGTAGTATGGATCAAGAGACCCAGTACTTC
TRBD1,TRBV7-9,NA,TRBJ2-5,CASSGQGSETQYF,TGTGCCAGCAGCGGACAGGGGTCAGAGACCCAGTACTTC
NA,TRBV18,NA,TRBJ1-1,CASSPGSGWGNTEAFF,TGTGCCAGCTCACCGGGGTCTGGATGGGGTAACACTGAAGCTTTCTTT
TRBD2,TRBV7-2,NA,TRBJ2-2,CASSLVGRGGYAGELFF,TGTGCCAGCAGCTTAGTCGGGAGGGGCGGATATGCCGGGGAGCTGTTTTTT